These T cell receptor beta chains were read from a single sample in a study of blood T cell repertoires in COVID-19. Data came from immunoSEQ multiplex PCR; TCRdb stores just in-frame clones and leaves some out. The repertoire holds a few hundred thousand clones, with 88% as singletons. The sample was PBMCs or T cells enriched from blood (not recorded which). The receptor source for this set is a woman aged 25 to 39 who had been exposed to COVID-19. CDR3s include the opening cysteine and the closing phenylalanine or tryptophan. Size tells how often a clone was seen (once, few, many) or the class of an expanded clone, and some rows leave it out.

- TRBJ2-1 TRBV28 CASQSLGGTSGKYNEQFF
- TRBJ2-3 TRBV18 CASSPPLAGRTDTQYF
once TRBJ2-7 TRBV10-2 CAIGEGTSYYEQYF
- TRBJ2-7 TRBV6-5 CASSYQGTSVGEQYF
- TRBJ2-1 TRBV7-9 CASSLGANNEQFF
- TRBJ2-2 TRBV28 CASRTGQGPNLPGTGELFF
- TRBJ2-7 TRBV18 CASSPLAGNDEQYF
- TRBJ1-5 TRBV7-3 CASSSFDRDDNQPQHF
once TRBJ2-2 TRBV7-3 CASSDSGGGTGELFF
- TRBJ2-1 TRBV2 CASSAGLAKYNEQFF
- TRBJ1-2 TRBV3-1/TRBV3-2 CASSQDTNQYGYTF
- TRBJ1-2 TRBV3-1/TRBV3-2 CASSQQLGQGASYGYTF
once TRBJ1-2 TRBV19 CASSIRGGDYGYTF
- TRBJ2-1 TRBV9 CASSAGPQVVYNEQFF
- TRBJ2-1 TRBV6-5 CASSSGFNEQFF
- TRBJ2-7 TRBV10-1 CASSPGTGIYEQYF
- TRBJ2-1 TRBV25-1 CASSAPGGPNEQFF
- TRBJ1-1 TRBV3-1/TRBV3-2 CASSQGTSLPEAFF
- TRBJ2-1 TRBV6-5 CASRGQATYNEQFF
once TRBJ2-5 TRBV24-1 CATNPCGGRETQYF
- TRBJ2-5 TRBV10-3 CAISVYGTTEETQYF
- TRBJ2-7 TRBV28 CASSFVAVAPYEQYF
- TRBJ2-7 TRBV20-1 CSASEGGLAGFRHEQYF
once TRBJ2-6 TRBV27 CASSGQSGANVLTF
- TRBJ2-2 TRBV19 CASSMAARGAGELFF
- TRBJ2-2 TRBV7-2 CASSLRSLAGNSGELFF
- TRBJ2-7 TRBV5-5 CASSSGSSISYEQYF
once TRBJ1-3 TRBV9 CASSVDRNTIYF
once TRBJ1-4 TRBV29-1 CSAGGAREKLFF
- TRBJ2-7 TRBV6-5 CASRLTGGWNEQYF
- TRBJ2-3 TRBV28 CASTDRTSYSTDTQYF
- TRBJ1-6 TRBV27 CASSLLRAHDPLHF
- TRBJ2-2 TRBV15 CATSRNEGGSGELFF
- TRBJ2-1 TRBV28 CANTANLQQFF
- TRBJ1-2 TRBV7-6 CASSTTGGGGYTF
- TRBJ1-2 TRBV9 CASSVTKSGGDYYGYTF
- TRBJ1-1 TRBV5-4 CASSPSAGGRGNTEAFF
- TRBJ1-5 TRBV6-5 CASEGTLTSQPQHF
once TRBJ2-5 TRBV20-1 CSASGAGKAPQETQYF
once TRBJ2-3 TRBV6-4 CASSATGFSDTQYF
many TRBJ2-1 TRBV4-2 CASSQEGTSGYNEQFF